The source of this T cell receptor beta chain is a study of OX40 agonist ivuxolimab in advanced cancers. This clone turned up a few times. Some clones are missing from TCRdb's copy, which holds only in-frame ones; the method was immunoSEQ multiplex PCR. The table lists approximately 65,000 clones, roughly 87% of them singletons. CDR1 is MRHNA and CDR2 is SNTAGT in the germline V gene. CDR3 length: 14 residues. The V end was cut by 0 bases, the J end by 7 bases, with 12 bases between. The chain is built from TRBV6-4 and TRBJ1-2, with D hard to call. The specimen comprised CD4+ or CD8+ T cells sorted from blood, sampled in a trial of the OX40 agonist ivuxolimab. The TCR sequence derives from an adult with an advanced solid tumor such as melanoma, head and neck, liver or kidney cancer. CDR3 sequence reads: CASSDSSRLSGYTF. The CDR3 coding sequence is TGTGCCAGCAGTGACTCGAGCCGTCTCTCTGGCTACACCTTC.